The 29 T cell receptor beta chains in this list originate from one sample, sequenced in a study of memory CD8 T cells in hepatitis C reinfection. Regarding time point: late/post reinfection, 12 to 24 weeks after detection. TCR sequencing was done directly ex vivo on sorted cells, without expansion in vitro. Some clones are missing from TCRdb's copy, which holds only in-frame ones; the method was immunoSEQ multiplex PCR. The sample has under 5,500 clones; roughly 87% are singletons. Sample: naive CD8+ T cells sorted from blood. These receptors were obtained from a man between 45 and 60 years old with hepatitis C virus infection.

This clone has a single count. The rearrangement links TRBV7-9 to TRBJ1-1; a possible D gene is TRBD1 (5 bases). Germline V CDR1 and CDR2: SEHNR, FQNEAQ (reference sequence). V dropped 1 base and J dropped 3 bases, with 9 bases sitting between them. CDR3 size: 14 residues. The CDR3 sequence is CASSLGQWDTEAFF. CDR3 nucleotide sequence: TGTGCCAGCAGCTTAGGACAGTGGGACACTGAAGCTTTCTTT.

The chain is built from TRBV11-2 and TRBJ2-1; D is unresolved. The V and J ends lost 1 base and 5 bases respectively, with 6 bases between them. The germline V gene has CDR1 SGHAT and CDR2 FQNNGV. The CDR3 sequence is 13 residues long. CDR3 in amino acids: CASSLVLDNEQFF. The CDR3 coding sequence is TGTGCCAGCAGCTTAGTCCTAGACAATGAGCAGTTCTTC.

The rearrangement links TRBV6-5 to TRBJ1-5; no reliable D call. CDR1 MNHEY and CDR2 SVGAGI come from the germline V gene. V was clipped by 2 bases and J by 2 bases, with 13 bases between them. The CDR3 sequence is 16 residues long. CDR3 bases: TGTGCCAGCAGTTACCGACCGGAGGGTCGCAATCAGCCCCAGCATTTT. Translating it yields CASSYRPEGRNQPQHF.

This clone came up a few times. The chain uses TRBV5-6 and TRBJ2-7; TRBD1 agrees at 7 bases. Germline V lookup: CDR1 SGHDT, CDR2 YYEEEE. This CDR3 is 13 amino acids long. The trim removed 5 bases at V and 3 bases at J, leaving 5 bases unmatched. CDR3 amino acids: CASRGTAGYEQYF. The CDR3 DNA reads as TGTGCCAGCAGGGGGACAGCCGGCTACGAGCAGTACTTC.

This clone was seen once. The chain couples TRBV19 to TRBJ2-7, with D possibly TRBD2 on 6 matching bases. The V gene's germline CDR1 is LNHDA and CDR2 SQIVND (reference sequence). Trimming removed 5 bases at V and 2 bases at J, with 16 bases between. CDR3 size: 15 residues. The CDR3 DNA reads as TGTGCCAGTAGTCTTTCCGGGACTCCGACCTACGAGCAGTACTTC. Protein product: CASSLSGTPTYEQYF.

The chain recombines TRBV5-6 with TRBJ2-7, with D unclear. The CDR3 is 14 amino acids. CDR1 is SGHDT and CDR2 is YYEEEE in the germline V gene. V was shortened by 4 bases and J by 1 base, with 12 bases between the two germline ends. This CDR3 reads CASSHSLSSYEQYF. The DNA for the CDR3 is TGTGCCAGCAGCCACTCTCTCTCTTCCTACGAGCAGTACTTC.

This clone was seen only once. The genes are TRBV7-6 and TRBJ2-1, with TRBD2 matching over 8 bases. The germline CDR1 and CDR2 sequences are SGHVS and FNYEAQ. CDR3 length equals 17 residues. Losses at the gene ends were 1 base for V and 0 bases for J; bases not matched to a gene: 5. The CDR3 region has the DNA TGTGCCAGCAGCTTAGACTTGCGGGAGGCCTCCTACAATGAGCAGTTCTTC. Encoded protein: CASSLDLREASYNEQFF.

The chain recombines TRBV4-1 with TRBJ2-7, with D hard to call. CDR3 length: 13 amino acids. V lost 2 bases to trimming and J lost 3 bases, with 8 bases between them. Looked up from germline, CDR1 is MGHRA and CDR2 is YSYEKL. CDR3 bases: TGCGCCAGCAGCCAAACTACCTACTACGAGCAGTACTTC. Residues: CASSQTTYYEQYF.

V is TRBV19 and J is TRBJ2-1; D is unresolved. There are 16 residues in the CDR3. Deletions cut 1 base from V and 0 bases from J, with 10 bases between. CDR1 and CDR2 (germline): LNHDA, SQIVND (reference sequence). The CDR3 sequence is CASSIASPSSYNEQFF. The CDR3 DNA sequence: TGTGCCAGTAGTATAGCCTCACCGAGCTCCTACAATGAGCAGTTCTTC.

This clone was picked up a small number of times. The chain links TRBV11-3 to TRBJ2-1; the D is unclear. The CDR3 has 12 residues. CDR1 is SGHNT and CDR2 is YENEEA in the germline V gene. The germline V and J ends were trimmed by 3 bases and 4 bases, with 4 bases remaining between them. The CDR3 DNA follows: TGTGCCAGCAGCTTTAATTACAATGAGCAGTTCTTC. It encodes CASSFNYNEQFF.

This sequence joins TRBV2 and TRBJ2-7, with 11 bases identical to TRBD2. The ends lost 3 bases at V and 6 bases at J; junction bases unmatched: 10. The length of the CDR3 is 16 residues. Germline CDR1 reads SNHLY; CDR2 reads FYNNEI. Here the CDR3 reads CASSESVAGGNSEQYF. The CDR3 DNA reads TGTGCCAGCAGTGAGTCGGTAGCGGGAGGGAATAGCGAGCAGTACTTC.

This chain joins TRBV7-9 and TRBJ1-1; D unresolved. Deletions cut 3 bases from V and 6 bases from J, with 8 bases between. This CDR3 region has 12 residues. Germline CDR1 SEHNR, CDR2 FQNEAQ (reference sequence). The CDR3 loop is CASSFSTSEAFF. Here the CDR3 DNA reads TGTGCCAGCAGCTTTAGTACGTCTGAAGCTTTCTTT.

The J gene is TRBJ1-2, the V gene TRBV5-4; D may be TRBD1 (6 bases). Germline V gene sequence: CDR1 SGHNT, CDR2 YYREEE (reference sequence). V lost 4 bases to trimming and J lost 3 bases, with 10 bases between them. This CDR3 is 13 amino acids long. CDR3 coding DNA: TGTGCCAGCAGCAAGGACAGCTACTATGGCTACACCTTC. As protein: CASSKDSYYGYTF.

The J gene is TRBJ2-1, the V gene TRBV10-3; D gene ambiguous. Germline V gene sequence: CDR1 ENHRY, CDR2 SYGVKD. This CDR3 region has 11 residues. V was trimmed by 5 bases and J by 5 bases, leaving 4 bases between them. This CDR3 reads CAISLNNEQFF. The CDR3 nucleotides are TGTGCCATCAGTCTTAACAATGAGCAGTTCTTC.

The J gene is TRBJ2-7, the V gene TRBV28; tentatively, D is TRBD2 (6 bases). V lost 5 bases, J lost 0 bases, and 8 bases lay in between. CDR1 and CDR2 (germline): MDHEN, SYDVKM. This CDR3 has 13 amino acids. The CDR3 loop reads CASSGGSSYEQYF. DNA for the CDR3: TGTGCCAGCAGTGGGGGGAGCTCCTACGAGCAGTACTTC.

This sequence joins TRBV5-5 and TRBJ1-5; TRBD1 might be the D (6 bases). The germline V gene has CDR1 SGHKS and CDR2 YYEKEE (reference sequence). The CDR3 is 15 amino acids. V gave up 4 bases and J gave up 1 base, with 12 bases separating them. In DNA, the CDR3 is TGTGCCAGCAGCGGACCTCAGGGGAGCAATCAGCCCCAGCATTTT. As protein: CASSGPQGSNQPQHF.

This clone appeared a single time. CDR3 sequence (DNA): TGTGCCACCCTAGCCGCCGGGGAGCTGTTTTTT. It is translated as CATLAAGELFF. The genes are TRBV10-3 and TRBJ2-2; D possibly corresponds to TRBD2 (5 bases). V was clipped by 10 bases and J by 6 bases, with 9 bases between them. This CDR3 contains 11 residues. Per germline, CDR1 ENHRY and CDR2 SYGVKD.

To note about this clone: The sample contains more than one DNA sequence encoding this CDR3. The genes are TRBV30 and TRBJ2-5, with a tentative D call TRBD2 (5 bases). CDR3 length equals 13 residues. CDR1 is GTSNPN, CDR2 SVGIG, per germline (reference sequence). Trimming took off 3 bases at V and 0 bases at J, with 8 bases between the two ends. Here the CDR3 reads CAWSRGYQETQYF. CDR3 in DNA: TGTGCCTGGAGCCGGGGTTACCAAGAGACCCAGTACTTC. The full variable domain, with the rest looked up from reference TRBV30 and TRBJ2-5, is SQTIHQWPATLVQPVGSPLSLECTVEGTSNPNLYWYRQAAGRGLQLLFYSVGIGQISSEVPQNLSASRPQDRQFILSSKKLLLSDSGFYLCAWSRGYQETQYFGPGTRLLVL.

V gene TRBV11-2 combines with J gene TRBJ2-1; 10 bases fit TRBD2. Germline V gene lookup returns CDR1 SGHAT and CDR2 FQNNGV. Trimming cost V 0 bases and J 4 bases; bases outside gene matches: 6. CDR3 size: 17 residues. DNA of the CDR3: TGTGCCAGCAGCTTAGATTCTAGCGGGAGTTATTACAATGAGCAGTTCTTC. Translated: CASSLDSSGSYYNEQFF.

The chain uses TRBV7-9 and TRBJ2-1; TRBD2 is a possible D gene (5 bases). Germline loops: CDR1 SEHNR, CDR2 FQNEAQ (reference sequence). This CDR3 is 15 amino acids long. The V end lost 5 bases, the J end lost 4 bases, and 15 bases lay between the germline ends. CDR3 in DNA: TGTGCCAGCAGCCAGGAAGCGGATTTTTACAATGAGCAGTTCTTC. Protein sequence: CASSQEADFYNEQFF.

V and J are TRBV28 and TRBJ1-1; TRBD1 is a possible D gene (6 bases). Trimming removed 2 bases at V and 4 bases at J, with 11 bases between. The CDR3 runs to 14 residues. Germline-derived CDR1 and CDR2 are MDHEN and SYDVKM. In DNA form, the CDR3 reads TGTGCCAGCAGTTTAAGCAGGGGCGGCACTGAAGCTTTCTTT. Translation: CASSLSRGGTEAFF.

This chain joins TRBV7-6 and TRBJ2-1; maybe TRBD2 (6 bases). The V end lost 5 bases, the J end lost 0 bases, and 14 bases lay between the germline ends. Germline CDR1 is SGHVS and CDR2 is FNYEAQ. The CDR3 extends over 16 amino acids. The CDR3 sequence: CASSPSAGSSYNEQFF. The CDR3 DNA sequence: TGTGCCAGCAGCCCCTCCGCGGGGAGCTCCTACAATGAGCAGTTCTTC.

The chain recombines TRBV5-6 with TRBJ1-1; the match to TRBD1 covers 8 bases. V lost 1 base to trimming and J lost 3 bases; unmatched junction nucleotides: 5. The CDR3 spans 15 residues. Germline V lookup: CDR1 SGHDT, CDR2 YYEEEE. CDR3 region: CASSLRDRRDTEAFF. The CDR3 nucleotides are TGTGCCAGCAGCTTGCGGGACAGGCGAGACACTGAAGCTTTCTTT.

The J gene is TRBJ2-1, the V gene TRBV6-5, with D possibly matching TRBD1 (6 bases). In germline, CDR1 is MNHEY, CDR2 SVGAGI. This CDR3 comprises 14 residues. V was trimmed by 2 bases and J by 3 bases, leaving 8 bases between them. CDR3 residues: CASSYADSYNEQFF. The CDR3 nucleotides read TGTGCCAGCAGTTACGCGGACAGCTACAATGAGCAGTTCTTC.

Comment on this clone: This sample includes further DNA sequences coding for the same CDR3. V gene TRBV19 combines with J gene TRBJ1-2, with 8 bases aligning to TRBD1. The trim removed 2 bases at V and 4 bases at J, leaving 6 bases unmatched. The CDR3 extends over 15 amino acids. Germline assignment: CDR1 LNHDA and CDR2 SQIVND (reference sequence). CDR3 coding DNA: TGTGCCAGTAGTATATTCCGGGACAGGACCTATGGCTACACCTTC. This encodes CASSIFRDRTYGYTF.

The chain couples TRBV27 to TRBJ2-5; 16 nucleotides align to TRBD2. CDR3 size: 18 residues. V trimming: 6 bases; J trimming: 5 bases; junction bases outside the gene matches: 12. Germline V lookup: CDR1 MNHEY, CDR2 SMNVEV (reference sequence). For the CDR3, the DNA is TGTGCCAGCAGCACGGGACTAGCGGGAGGGCCAGGTCAGGAGACCCAGTACTTC. Encoded protein: CASSTGLAGGPGQETQYF.

The genes are TRBV5-6 and TRBJ1-6, with D hard to call. This CDR3 region has 14 residues. The germline V gene encodes CDR1 SGHDT and CDR2 YYEEEE. Trimming shortened V by 0 bases and J by 6 bases, and 7 bases separated the two germline ends. The CDR3, as DNA: TGTGCCAGCAGCTTGGCAGTCTTTAATTCACCCCTCCACTTT. This encodes CASSLAVFNSPLHF. Full variable domain (missing parts from reference TRBV5-6 and TRBJ1-6): DAGVTQSPTHLIKTRGQQVTLRCSPKSGHDTVSWYQQALGQGPQFIFQYYEEEERQRGNFPDRFSGHQFPNYSSELNVNALLLGDSALYLCASSLAVFNSPLHFGNGTRLTVT.

V and J are TRBV13 and TRBJ1-1; 9 bases align to TRBD1. The CDR3 length is 17 residues. In germline, CDR1 is PRHDT, CDR2 FYEKMQ (reference sequence). Unmatched junction bases numbered 12, after V lost 1 base and J lost 6 bases. CDR3 coding DNA: TGTGCCAGCAGCTTAGCTGGCCGGACAGGGGCTATCCCTGAAGCTTTCTTT. It yields the protein CASSLAGRTGAIPEAFF.

This chain joins TRBV11-3 and TRBJ2-7; D call uncertain. CDR3 length: 13 amino acids. The V and J ends lost 5 bases and 3 bases respectively, with 11 bases between them. Germline CDR1 SGHNT, CDR2 YENEEA. DNA for the CDR3: TGTGCCAGCAGCCCCCGGCCAGGCTACGAGCAGTACTTC. It is translated as CASSPRPGYEQYF.